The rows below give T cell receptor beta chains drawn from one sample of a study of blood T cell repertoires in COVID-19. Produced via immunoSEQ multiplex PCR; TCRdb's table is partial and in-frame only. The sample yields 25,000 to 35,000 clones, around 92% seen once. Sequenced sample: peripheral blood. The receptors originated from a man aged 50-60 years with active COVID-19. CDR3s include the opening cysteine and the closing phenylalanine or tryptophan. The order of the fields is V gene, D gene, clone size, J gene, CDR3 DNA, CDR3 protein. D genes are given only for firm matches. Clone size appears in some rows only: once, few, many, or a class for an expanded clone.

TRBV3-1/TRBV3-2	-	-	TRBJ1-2	TGTGCCAGCAGCCCCGCCTGGGGGGAGAACTATGGCTACACCTTC	CASSPAWGENYGYTF
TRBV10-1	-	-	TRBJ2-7	TGCGCCAGCAGTAAACCCTCAGACCCGTCGTATGCGGTGCAGTACTTC	CASSKPSDPSYAVQYF
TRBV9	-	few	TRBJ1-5	TGTGCCAGCAGCTTCGGTCCACAGGTGGATGAGCCCCAGCATTTT	CASSFGPQVDEPQHF
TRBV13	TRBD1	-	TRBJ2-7	TGTGCCAGCAGCTCCGTCCCGGGGACAGGGACCTACGAGCAGTACTTC	CASSSVPGTGTYEQYF
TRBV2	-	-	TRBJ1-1	TGTGCCAGCAGTGCCTCTTACAGGGTTACTGAAGCTTTCTTT	CASSASYRVTEAFF
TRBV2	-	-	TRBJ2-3	TGTGCCAGCAATAGACGGGCGGGGCCCACAGATACGCAGTATTTT	CASNRRAGPTDTQYF
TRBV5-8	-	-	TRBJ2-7	TGTGCCAACGAGGCGCCCTCCTACGAGCAGTACTTC	CANEAPSYEQYF
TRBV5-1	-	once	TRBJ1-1	TGCGCCAGCAGCTTGGAGGGGCAGGGGAGTATGAACACTGAAGCTTTCTTT	CASSLEGQGSMNTEAFF
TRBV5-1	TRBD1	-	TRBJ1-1	TGCGCCAGCAGCTTGGCCGCAACAGGGGGAGGCACTGAAGCTTTCTTT	CASSLAATGGGTEAFF
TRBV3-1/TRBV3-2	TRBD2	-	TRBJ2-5	TGTGCCAGCAGATCTAGCGGGCTGGGAGAGACCCAGTACTTC	CASRSSGLGETQYF
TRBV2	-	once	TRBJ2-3	TGTGCCAGCAGTGAGGGCCTCGGCACAGATACGCAGTATTTT	CASSEGLGTDTQYF
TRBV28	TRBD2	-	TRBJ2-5	TGTGCCAGCAGTTGGGGCGGGAGTGGGACCCAGTACTTC	CASSWGGSGTQYF
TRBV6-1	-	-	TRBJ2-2	TGTGCCAGCAGTGAAGGCCTGTTCGCAGACGGGGAGCTGTTTTTT	CASSEGLFADGELFF
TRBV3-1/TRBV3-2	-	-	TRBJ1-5	TGTGCCAGCAGTTACCGACAGGTCAATCAGCCCCAGCATTTT	CASSYRQVNQPQHF
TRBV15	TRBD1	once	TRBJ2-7	TGTGCCACCAGCAGCCGGGACAGGGGCTCCTACGAGCAGTACTTC	CATSSRDRGSYEQYF
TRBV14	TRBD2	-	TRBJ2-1	TGTGCCAGCAGCCTCCGGGGGGGAAACAATGAGCAGTTCTTC	CASSLRGGNNEQFF
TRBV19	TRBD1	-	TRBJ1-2	TGTGCCAGTAGTTACGGGACAGGGTATGGCTACACCTTC	CASSYGTGYGYTF
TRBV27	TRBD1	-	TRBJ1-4	TGTGCCAGCAGGACACGAATGGCGGGACAGGGTAATGAAAAACTGTTTTTT	CASRTRMAGQGNEKLFF
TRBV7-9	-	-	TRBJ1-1	TGTGCCAGCAGCCGAATGGGAGGGGTCGACACTGAAGCTTTCTTT	CASSRMGGVDTEAFF